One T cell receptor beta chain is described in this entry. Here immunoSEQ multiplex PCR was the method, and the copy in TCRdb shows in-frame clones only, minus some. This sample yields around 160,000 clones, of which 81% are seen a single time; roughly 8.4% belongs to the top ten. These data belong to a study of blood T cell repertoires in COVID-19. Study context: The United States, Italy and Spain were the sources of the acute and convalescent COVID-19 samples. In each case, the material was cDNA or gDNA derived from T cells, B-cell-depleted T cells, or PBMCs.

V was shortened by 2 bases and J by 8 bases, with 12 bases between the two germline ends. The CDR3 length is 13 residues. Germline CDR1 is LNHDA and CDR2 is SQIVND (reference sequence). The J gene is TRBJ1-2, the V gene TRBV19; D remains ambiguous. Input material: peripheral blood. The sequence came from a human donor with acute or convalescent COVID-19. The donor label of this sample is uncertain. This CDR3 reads CASSIPEGGGYTF. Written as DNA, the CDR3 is TGTGCCAGTAGTATACCGGAGGGCGGGGGCTACACCTTC.